The clone carrying this TCR beta chain occurred once. The source of the sample is a study of blood T cell dynamics during melanoma immunotherapy. Overall study context: Patients with metastatic melanoma got pembrolizumab or nivolumab-ipilimumab as first-line care.

A fixed DNA input of roughly 0.35 ug was used per bulk PBMC sample. Using immunoSEQ multiplex PCR, the repertoire was profiled, and TCRdb retains in-frame clones only, with some absent. The data show roughly 17,000 clones, approximately 83% seen once. Time point noted: pre-treatment baseline. This CDR3 comprises 16 residues. V shed 5 bases, J shed 1 base, and the junction held 4 bases outside the gene matches. Germline V gene sequence: CDR1 SGHTA, CDR2 FQGNSA. The V and J genes are TRBV7-2 and TRBJ2-2; TRBD2 matches at 10 bases. Source: blood, taken from a patient treated with checkpoint blockade. The TCR originated in a human donor with melanoma. CDR3 nucleotides: TGTGCCAGCAGCCCTATAGCGGGGGGGAACACCGGGGAGCTGTTTTTT. This codes for CASSPIAGGNTGELFF.